A selection of T cell receptor beta chains follows, all from one sample in a study of cytomegalovirus exposure and HLA in healthy donors. Clones were sequenced by immunoSEQ multiplex PCR, and TCRdb holds only the in-frame ones, with some missing. The data contain 200,000 to 300,000 clones, more than 75% of them singletons. Sequencing was performed on PBMCs. The source is a woman in her forties in good health and CMV-seropositive. Both conserved end residues are part of each CDR3. A D gene is named only where the DNA matches it firmly. Clone size is shown for a subset of rows, as once, few, many or a class of expanded clone.

TRBD1 TRBJ1-1 13 TRBV19 few TGTGCCAGTAGCATTCAGGGGGACACTGAAGCTTTCTTT CASSIQGDTEAFF
NA TRBJ1-4 16 TRBV7-2 NA TGTGCCAGCAGCTTAAACGGGGGAGGAATGAATGAAAAACTGTTTTTT CASSLNGGGMNEKLFF
NA TRBJ2-5 15 TRBV7-2 few TGTGCCAGCAGCTTAGCGGGCTTAAATCAAGAGACCCAGTACTTC CASSLAGLNQETQYF
TRBD1 TRBJ2-7 15 TRBV7-8 few TGTGCCAGCAGCTTAACTGGGACAGGTAACAGCGAGCAGTACTTC CASSLTGTGNSEQYF
NA TRBJ2-4 15 TRBV19 NA TGTGCCAGTAGTATGGGCCTCAACAGTAAAAACATTCAGTACTTC CASSMGLNSKNIQYF
TRBD2 TRBJ2-2 17 TRBV18 NA TGTGCCAGCTCACCACTAGCGGGAGGGATAAACACCGGGGAGCTGTTTTTT CASSPLAGGINTGELFF
NA TRBJ2-4 16 TRBV6-5 NA TGTGCCAGCAGTTACAACCCTACAGGGTCGAAAAACATTCAGTACTTC CASSYNPTGSKNIQYF
TRBD2 TRBJ2-5 15 TRBV5-4 NA TGTGCCAGCAGCTTGACTAGCGGGGTACGGGAGACCCAGTACTTC CASSLTSGVRETQYF
TRBD1 TRBJ1-5 13 TRBV2 NA TGTGCCAGCAGTGGGGACAGGGATCAGCCCCAGCATTTT CASSGDRDQPQHF
NA TRBJ2-3 12 TRBV13 NA TGTGCCAGCAGAGTCTACAGCGATACGCAGTATTTT CASRVYSDTQYF
NA TRBJ1-1 15 TRBV10-3 NA TGTGCCATCAGTGAGTCAACGGGGACAAGGACTGAAGCTTTCTTT CAISESTGTRTEAFF
NA TRBJ2-5 15 TRBV5-1 few TGCGCCAGCAGCACCAGTTCCCCGTACCAAGAGACCCAGTACTTC CASSTSSPYQETQYF
NA TRBJ2-1 14 TRBV27 NA TGTGCCAGCAGTTTAAGGGGGTCCTACAATGAGCAGTTCTTC CASSLRGSYNEQFF
NA TRBJ1-2 13 TRBV30 NA TGTGCCTGCCGGTCGGGAAATACCTATGGCTACACCTTC CACRSGNTYGYTF
TRBD1 TRBJ2-7 12 TRBV30 NA TGTGCCTGGACGACAGGGGGCTACGAGCAGTACTTC CAWTTGGYEQYF
TRBD2 TRBJ2-5 14 TRBV7-9 few TGTGCCAGCAGCACGCTAGCGGGGGTAAAGACCCAGTACTTC CASSTLAGVKTQYF
TRBD1 TRBJ2-1 13 TRBV7-3 once TGTGCCAGCAGCGGACAGGGGATCAATGAGCAGTTCTTC CASSGQGINEQFF
NA TRBJ2-1 14 TRBV5-4 NA TGTGCCAGCAGCTTCGGTGACAGGCACAATGAGCAGTTCTTC CASSFGDRHNEQFF
TRBD1 TRBJ1-2 14 TRBV29-1 NA TGCAGCGTTTCGGACAGGGGCACCTATGGGAGCTACACCTTC CSVSDRGTYGSYTF
NA TRBJ1-3 14 TRBV6-5 NA TGTGCCAACTGCGCGAGGGGGACTGGAAACACCATATATTTT CANCARGTGNTIYF
NA TRBJ2-7 14 TRBV19 once TGTGCCAGTAGTATAAGTGGGAGGCTCTACGAGCAGTACTTC CASSISGRLYEQYF
TRBD2 TRBJ2-1 16 TRBV4-2 few TGTGCCAGCAGCCAAGTATGGACTAGCGGTTACAATGAGCAGTTCTTC CASSQVWTSGYNEQFF
NA TRBJ1-1 15 TRBV7-6 NA TGTGCCAGCAGCTTAGCTAGCCAGGGAAACACTGAAGCTTTCTTT CASSLASQGNTEAFF
NA TRBJ2-7 13 TRBV11-2 NA TGTGCCAGCAGTCAAGACCCTTTTACAGATGAGTACTTC CASSQDPFTDEYF
NA TRBJ2-3 15 TRBV21-1 NA TGTGCCAGCTTCCCAGGCGGGAGGGTTGCAGATACGCAGTATTTT CASFPGGRVADTQYF
TRBD1 TRBJ1-4 16 TRBV2 NA TGTGCCAGCACCTCCCGACAGGGGGACTTAAATGAAAAACTGTTTTTT CASTSRQGDLNEKLFF
NA TRBJ1-6 14 TRBV6-6 once TGTGCCAGCACCCGAGGGGGGGATAATTCACCCCTCCACTTT CASTRGGDNSPLHF
NA TRBJ2-7 12 TRBV7-2 NA TGTGCCAGCAGCCTTTACTCCCACGAGCAGTACTTC CASSLYSHEQYF
NA TRBJ2-7 12 TRBV28 NA TGTGCCAGCAGTTCCACGGGATACGAGCAGTACTTC CASSSTGYEQYF
TRBD2 TRBJ2-1 16 TRBV27 NA TGTGCCAGCAGTTATCTGGGACTAGGGGGTTACAATGAGCAGTTCTTC CASSYLGLGGYNEQFF
NA TRBJ1-4 15 TRBV7-7 NA TGTGCTAGCAGCCGAGGTACAGGGCCAAATGAAAAACTGTTTTTT CASSRGTGPNEKLFF
TRBD1 TRBJ1-3 17 TRBV7-2 NA TGTGCCAGCAGCTTAAGGACAGGCTCAAGCTCTGGAAACACCATATATTTT CASSLRTGSSSGNTIYF
TRBD1 TRBJ2-7 15 TRBV11-2 NA TGTGCCAGCAGCTTAGCGCAGGGGGCCCCCTACGAGCAGTACTTC CASSLAQGAPYEQYF
NA TRBJ2-2 14 TRBV30 NA TGTGCCTGGAGACGGACAGAGAACACCGGGGAGCTGTTTTTT CAWRRTENTGELFF
TRBD2 TRBJ2-1 16 TRBV9 NA TGTGCCAGCAGCGTAGAAACGGGGGGTGGTAAAAATGAGCAGTTCTTC CASSVETGGGKNEQFF
TRBD1 TRBJ2-4 14 TRBV5-4 NA TGTGCCAGCAGCTGGGGGACAGGACAAAACATTCAGTACTTC CASSWGTGQNIQYF
NA TRBJ1-2 15 TRBV4-1 few TGCGCCAGCAGCCTCGGGGGGGGCGGTCCCTATGGCTACACCTTC CASSLGGGGPYGYTF
TRBD2 TRBJ2-5 16 TRBV7-2 NA TGTGCCAGCAGCCCACCGGGACTAGCGGGAGGAGAGACCCAGTACTTC CASSPPGLAGGETQYF
NA TRBJ1-1 13 TRBV13 NA TGTGCCAGCAGCTTGGACATGAACACTGAAGCTTTCTTT CASSLDMNTEAFF
TRBD1 TRBJ2-3 16 TRBV5-1 NA TGCGCCAGCAGCTTGGTTGGGCAGGGGGAGTGGGATACGCAGTATTTT CASSLVGQGEWDTQYF
NA TRBJ1-3 14 TRBV2 NA TGTGCCAGCAGGCAGGGGTCTTCAGGAAACACCATATATTTT CASRQGSSGNTIYF
TRBD2 TRBJ2-7 16 TRBV19 few TGTGCCAGTAGTATTCATAGCGGGAGCTCCTCCTACGAGCAGTACTTC CASSIHSGSSSYEQYF
TRBD1 TRBJ2-1 12 TRBV30 NA TGTGCCTGGATACAGGGGTACAATGAGCAGTTCTTC CAWIQGYNEQFF
NA TRBJ2-7 16 TRBV7-3 NA TGTGCCAGCAGCCCCCAGGGGGCGGGAGGGCCCCACGAGCAGTACTTC CASSPQGAGGPHEQYF
NA TRBJ1-1 13 TRBV6-6 once TGTGCCAGCAATGGGGCTACGAACACTGAAGCTTTCTTT CASNGATNTEAFF